This is a list of T cell receptor beta chains from one sample in a study of blood T cell repertoires in COVID-19. Sequenced by immunoSEQ multiplex PCR; TCRdb stores in-frame clones only, minus some. The sample has nearly 250,000 clones, approximately 85% seen once. The sequenced sample consisted of PBMCs or T cells enriched from blood (not recorded which). The origin of the receptors is a woman between 50 and 59 years old with acute COVID-19. Both conserved end residues are part of each CDR3. The order of the fields is clone size, V gene, CDR3 length, J gene, CDR3 protein. Size tells how often a clone was seen (once, few, many) or the class of an expanded clone, and some rows leave it out.

-	TRBV2	14	TRBJ1-2	CASSLDRENYGYTF
-	TRBV7-2	15	TRBJ2-1	CASRGGTSGGVEQFF
-	TRBV19	15	TRBJ1-5	CASGRGTGGFKPQHF
-	TRBV19	14	TRBJ1-1	CASNTQGSNTEAFF
-	TRBV2	14	TRBJ1-5	CASTEAFRGQPQHF
-	TRBV3-1/TRBV3-2	13	TRBJ1-4	CASSPDRAEKLFF
-	TRBV6-4	17	TRBJ1-2	CASSQHGGTVSPYGYTF
-	TRBV9	15	TRBJ1-6	CASSEGGQGNSPLHF
once	TRBV7-9	16	TRBJ1-5	CASSSGGTSSNQPQHF
-	TRBV10-3	14	TRBJ2-3	CAISDWPGSDTQYF
-	TRBV20-1	16	TRBJ2-1	CSASLPSGGRNNEQFF
once	TRBV30	14	TRBJ1-3	CAWSVGRGGNTIYF
-	TRBV5-1	16	TRBJ1-1	CASSLRQGASGTEAFF
-	TRBV24-1	17	TRBJ2-3	CATSDGWTGKHTDTQYF
few	TRBV30	14	TRBJ1-2	CAWIRQGYNFGYTF
few	TRBV7-2	13	TRBJ1-2	CASSLTGLFVYTF
-	TRBV13	17	TRBJ1-6	CASSARQGVPYNSPLHF
once	TRBV5-1	13	TRBJ1-1	CASSWKQGTEAFF
-	TRBV12-3/TRBV12-4	13	TRBJ2-7	CASSFDRGYEQYF
-	TRBV30	11	TRBJ1-1	CAWRDYTEAFF
-	TRBV27	16	TRBJ2-7	CASSGIPGTGVIEQYF
-	TRBV2	14	TRBJ1-4	CASSRTGGHEKLFF
-	TRBV12-3/TRBV12-4	11	TRBJ1-5	CASGPNQPQHF
-	TRBV5-1	13	TRBJ2-2	CASGEANTGELFF
-	TRBV5-1	16	TRBJ2-7	CASSLAQRVGGHEQYF
once	TRBV30	14	TRBJ1-2	CAWTRDSSNYGYTF
-	TRBV4-1	15	TRBJ1-4	CASSQEGQPNEKLFF
once	TRBV6-5	14	TRBJ2-5	CASRGGAYQETQYF
-	TRBV12-3/TRBV12-4	11	TRBJ1-2	CASATGHGYTF
-	TRBV11-2	13	TRBJ1-4	CASAGGSVEKLFF
-	TRBV27	15	TRBJ2-1	CASSSGQTRYNEQFF
-	TRBV9	17	TRBJ2-6	CASSVKRDNSGANVLTF
-	TRBV3-1/TRBV3-2	16	TRBJ1-6	CASSQGFGSYNSPLHF
once	TRBV7-9	12	TRBJ2-4	CASSYRPDIQYF
-	TRBV19	16	TRBJ1-2	CASSIRAGTGVGGYTF
few	TRBV5-8	15	TRBJ2-5	CASSDGTGVQETQYF
-	TRBV9	16	TRBJ2-1	CASSPWTGLKYNEQFF
-	TRBV12-3/TRBV12-4	12	TRBJ2-7	CASSLQVYEQYF
-	TRBV2	14	TRBJ2-3	CASSDRQATDTQYF
-	TRBV27	12	TRBJ1-5	CASSTYRGPQHF
-	TRBV5-6	15	TRBJ1-1	CASSNYRGPNTEAFF
-	TRBV29-1	13	TRBJ2-2	CSVEITGFGELFF
-	TRBV5-6	13	TRBJ2-5	CASSLVGVETQYF
-	TRBV27	16	TRBJ1-1	CASSLSRTGVNTEAFF
-	TRBV11-2	12	TRBJ2-7	CASNRGSYEQYF
few	TRBV7-2	15	TRBJ2-2	CASSLGRSLTGELFF
-	TRBV9	15	TRBJ1-1	CASSVTTGGTTEAFF
many	TRBV29-1	14	TRBJ1-2	CSFPDRELNYGYTF
-	TRBV29-1	16	TRBJ2-3	CSVAGLGGLGTDTQYF
-	TRBV14	15	TRBJ1-2	CASSPDRGPFYGYTF
-	TRBV10-1	14	TRBJ2-2	CASRTGAGTGELFF
-	TRBV11-2	15	TRBJ1-1	CASSVHGDGGTEAFF
-	TRBV6-2/TRBV6-3	17	TRBJ2-5	CASSFGVAGGPSETQYF